These 31 T cell receptor beta chains share one sample of origin, sequenced in a study of cytomegalovirus exposure and HLA in healthy donors. The PCR used 60 Vbeta and 13 Jbeta primers. Profiling relied on immunoSEQ multiplex PCR, and the TCRdb table lists in-frame clones only, not all of them. The table lists roughly 100,000 clones, approximately 75% of them singletons. The source material was PBMCs. These receptors were collected from a woman between 40 and 50 years old in good health and CMV-seronegative.

Concerning this clone itself: The junction does not match germline at one end; this may be a read error. The chain carries TRBV7-9 and TRBJ2-1; the match to TRBD1 covers 7 bases. Germline assignment: CDR1 SEHNR and CDR2 FQNEAQ (reference sequence). The CDR3 consists of 15 residues. CDR3 bases: TGTTCCAGCAGGAAGGGGGCCGGGGTCTATAATGAGCAGTTCTTC. This sequence encodes CSSRKGAGVYNEQFF.

This chain joins TRBV7-2 and TRBJ1-5; D is unresolved. The CDR3 is 15 residues long. Trimming took off 4 bases at V and 0 bases at J, with 10 bases between the two ends. Germline V gene data show CDR1 as SGHTA and CDR2 as FQGNSA. In DNA, the CDR3 is TGTGCCAGCAGCTCACGACATTATAGCAATCAGCCCCAGCATTTT. Translation: CASSSRHYSNQPQHF. The variable domain in full, completed from reference TRBV7-2 and TRBJ1-5, reads GAGVSQSPSNKVTEKGKDVELRCDPISGHTALYWYRQSLGQGLEFLIYFQGNSAPDKSGLPSDRFSAERTGGSVSTLTIQRTQQEDSAVYLCASSSRHYSNQPQHFGDGTRLSIL.

On this clone: One junction end does not reproduce the germline sequence, and a read error may be involved. The CDR3 region is CASSLASNEKLFF. The CDR3 coding sequence is TGTGCCAGCAGCCTAGCGAGTAATGAAAAACTGTTTTTT. The chain joins TRBV7-9 to TRBJ1-4; the D is unclear. This CDR3 is 13 amino acids long. Germline CDR1 SEHNR, CDR2 FQNEAQ (reference sequence).

The rearrangement links TRBV29-1 to TRBJ2-7, with 7 bases identical to TRBD1. Germline CDR1 reads SQVTM; CDR2 reads ANQGSEA. V shed 6 bases, J shed 5 bases, and the junction held 13 bases outside the gene matches. CDR3 size: 14 residues. The CDR3 region has the DNA TGCAGCGTGATCCCCCGTGACAGGGATAACGAGCAGTACTTC. It specifies CSVIPRDRDNEQYF.

This clone was counted once. CDR3 in DNA: TGCGCCAGCAGCTGGACTAGCGGGGAGTTCTATGAGCAGTTCTTC. Protein: CASSWTSGEFYEQFF. This sequence joins TRBV5-1 and TRBJ2-1, with TRBD2 matching over 12 bases. CDR1 SGHRS and CDR2 YFSETQ come from the germline V gene. CDR3 length: 15 residues. V trimming: 3 bases; J trimming: 8 bases; junction bases outside the gene matches: 6.

Of note for this clone: This CDR3 is also generated by other DNA sequences in the sample. The chain has TRBV5-1 and TRBJ2-7, with 8 bases fitting TRBD1. The CDR3 contains 14 residues. V lost 4 bases, J lost 1 base, and 4 bases stayed unmatched. In germline, CDR1 is SGHRS, CDR2 YFSETQ. CDR3 amino acids: CASSPGTGSYEQYF. DNA for the CDR3: TGCGCCAGCAGCCCAGGGACAGGATCCTACGAGCAGTACTTC.

V is TRBV10-1 and J is TRBJ2-1; 10 bases fit TRBD2. The germline CDR1 and CDR2 sequences are WNHNN and SYGVQD (reference sequence). The CDR3 sequence is 14 residues long. Germline trimming cut 7 bases from V and 7 bases from J; bases unmatched to any gene: 7. CDR3 DNA sequence: TGCGCCAGCACTGACAGTAGCGGGAGGAATGAGCAGTTCTTC. Translating it yields CASTDSSGRNEQFF.

J is TRBJ2-1 and V is TRBV5-1; 11 bases line up with TRBD2. The V and J ends lost 4 bases and 6 bases, in that order; junction bases with no gene match: 9. Germline V gives CDR1 SGHRS, CDR2 YFSETQ. The CDR3 totals 16 residues. The CDR3 nucleotides read TGCGCCAGCAGCAGAACCGGGACTAGCGGTTTCAATGAGCAGTTCTTC. The encoded protein is CASSRTGTSGFNEQFF. Using reference TRBV5-1 and TRBJ2-1 for the parts outside the CDR3, the full variable domain is KAGVTQTPRYLIKTRGQQVTLSCSPISGHRSVSWYQQTPGQGLQFLFEYFSETQRNKGNFPGRFSGRQFSNSRSEMNVSTLELGDSALYLCASSRTGTSGFNEQFFGPGTRLTVL.

The chain uses TRBV7-2 and TRBJ2-2, with TRBD2 matching over 10 bases. The CDR3 runs 17 residues. Germline V gene lookup returns CDR1 SGHTA and CDR2 FQGNSA. The ends lost 3 bases at V and 2 bases at J; junction bases unmatched: 6. The chain's CDR3 is CASSFASGGPNTGELFF. The CDR3 DNA reads TGTGCCAGCAGCTTTGCTAGCGGGGGTCCTAACACCGGGGAGCTGTTTTTT.

In nucleotides, the CDR3 is TGTGCCAGCAGTGTCGACAGGGGACGAATGTATGGCTACACCTTC. Protein: CASSVDRGRMYGYTF. This rearrangement joins TRBV6-5 to TRBJ1-2; 8 bases match TRBD1. The CDR3 loop spans 15 amino acids. V trimming: 5 bases; J trimming: 5 bases; junction bases outside the gene matches: 10. CDR1 MNHEY and CDR2 SVGAGI come from the germline V gene.

This chain links TRBV5-1 with TRBJ2-5; 8 bases align to TRBD1. The J call is in doubt because the DNA end fits TRBJ2-7 better. The V gene's germline CDR1 is SGHRS and CDR2 YFSETQ. The CDR3 has 15 residues. CDR3 loop: CASSLAGQGLYEQYF. CDR3 DNA sequence: TGCGCCAGCAGCTTGGCCGGACAGGGTTTGTACGAGCAGTACTTC.

This chain links TRBV5-1 with TRBJ2-7; 10 bases line up with TRBD1. Germline loops: CDR1 SGHRS, CDR2 YFSETQ. This CDR3 comprises 14 residues. Unmatched junction bases numbered 5, after V lost 3 bases and J lost 5 bases. CDR3: CASSSGQGSNEQYF. The CDR3 DNA sequence: TGCGCCAGCAGCTCGGGACAGGGGAGCAACGAGCAGTACTTC.

This clone was detected only once. The V gene is TRBV7-9, the J gene TRBJ2-5; D is undetermined. V lost 5 bases and J lost 5, with 9 bases in between. This CDR3 contains 12 residues. Germline V gene sequence: CDR1 SEHNR, CDR2 FQNEAQ (reference sequence). CDR3 sequence: CASSPPGETQYF. The CDR3 bases are TGTGCCAGCAGCCCCCCGGGTGAGACCCAGTACTTC.

This clone was found a few times. V usage is TRBV18 and J usage is TRBJ2-2; D is possibly TRBD1 (6 bases). This CDR3 is built from 17 residues. The ends were cut back, 2 bases at V and 0 bases at J, with 13 bases in the middle. CDR1 and CDR2 from the germline V gene are KGHSH and LQKENI. CDR3 sequence: CASSPLVGATNTGELFF. The DNA of the CDR3 is TGTGCCAGCTCACCATTAGTGGGGGCGACGAACACCGGGGAGCTGTTTTTT. Full variable domain (missing parts from reference TRBV18 and TRBJ2-2): NAGVMQNPRHLVRRRGQEARLRCSPMKGHSHVYWYRQLPEEGLKFMVYLQKENIIDESGMPKERFSAEFPKEGPSILRIQQVVRGDSAAYFCASSPLVGATNTGELFFGEGSRLTVL.

The genes are TRBV29-1 and TRBJ1-2; a weak D match, TRBD1 (6 bases). This CDR3 comprises 14 residues. The germline gives CDR1 SQVTM, CDR2 ANQGSEA. Trimming removed 5 bases at V and 7 bases at J, with 20 bases between. The CDR3 region is CSVPTRGRHGGYTF. CDR3 in DNA: TGCAGCGTTCCCACCAGGGGCAGGCACGGTGGCTACACCTTC.

The sample holds a few counts of this clone. The chain carries TRBV6-6 and TRBJ2-7, with D perhaps matching TRBD1 (6 bases). The CDR3 loop spans 14 amino acids. The V and J ends lost 0 bases and 2 bases respectively, with 8 bases between them. Looked up from germline, CDR1 is MNHNY and CDR2 is SVGAGI (reference sequence). The CDR3 coding sequence is TGTGCCAGCAGTTACTCGGCAGGGGCCTACGAGCAGTACTTC. Residues: CASSYSAGAYEQYF.

The genes are TRBV5-1 and TRBJ1-2, with TRBD1 matching over 8 bases. Germline CDR1 is SGHRS and CDR2 is YFSETQ. The V segment lost 0 bases and the J segment 4 bases; nucleotides outside the gene matches: 5. The CDR3 totals 15 residues. CDR3 in amino acids: CASSLEAGGVYGYTF. In DNA, the CDR3 is TGCGCCAGCAGCTTGGAGGCAGGGGGCGTCTATGGCTACACCTTC.

This chain uses TRBV6-1 with TRBJ2-3, with 7 bases aligning to TRBD2. CDR1 and CDR2 from the germline V gene are MNHNS and SASEGT. There are 14 residues in the CDR3. V was clipped by 6 bases and J by 7 bases; unmatched bases: 10. The CDR3 DNA follows: TGTGCCAGCAGGAGCGGGAAAGACTTCCATACGCAGTATTTT. Protein: CASRSGKDFHTQYF.

This clone has more than one count but fewer than ten. The rearrangement uses TRBV19 and TRBJ1-2, with D possibly TRBD1 on 6 matching bases. Germline lookup yields CDR1 LNHDA and CDR2 SQIVND (reference sequence). The CDR3 contains 14 residues. V was trimmed by 5 bases and J by 0 bases, leaving 10 bases between them. The CDR3: CASSRTESNYGYTF. The CDR3 nucleotides read TGTGCCAGTAGTCGGACAGAGTCTAACTATGGCTACACCTTC. The whole variable domain, filled in from reference TRBV19 and TRBJ1-2, reads DGGITQSPKYLFRKEGQNVTLSCEQNLNHDAMYWYRQDPGQGLRLIYYSQIVNDFQKGDIAEGYSVSREKKESFPLTVTSAQKNPTAFYLCASSRTESNYGYTFGSGTRLTVV.

V and J are TRBV18 and TRBJ2-7; TRBD2 aligns across 8 bases. The CDR3 loop spans 16 amino acids. Germline V gene lookup returns CDR1 KGHSH and CDR2 LQKENI. The junction had 11 bases not matched to a gene; V was cut back by 2 bases and J by 5 bases. The CDR3, as DNA: TGTGCCAGCTCACCAATTAAAGGGACTAGTATAAACGAGCAGTACTTC. Protein product: CASSPIKGTSINEQYF.

The rearrangement uses TRBV7-9 and TRBJ2-5, with D possibly TRBD1 on 6 matching bases. Germline V lookup: CDR1 SEHNR, CDR2 FQNEAQ (reference sequence). CDR3 length: 17 amino acids. V was trimmed by 0 bases and J by 4 bases, leaving 18 bases between them. The CDR3 region has the DNA TGTGCCAGCAGCTTAGCGTTCTCAGGACAGATTAGAGAGACCCAGTACTTC. Translated: CASSLAFSGQIRETQYF.

The J gene is TRBJ2-2, the V gene TRBV21-1; the table's D call, TRBD1, was not checked against the DNA. TRBV21-1 is described as a pseudogene. The CDR3 contains 15 residues. The CDR3 DNA sequence: TGTGCCAACTCTATCCAGGGGGGCGACACCGGGGAGCTGTTTTTT. Its translation: CANSIQGGDTGELFF.

The chain has TRBV6-5 and TRBJ2-3; 7 bases fit TRBD2. With 6 bases clipped from V and 1 base from J, the junction kept 7 bases outside the gene matches. This CDR3 has 15 amino acids. CDR1 is MNHEY and CDR2 is SVGAGI in the germline V gene. The CDR3 nucleotides are TGTGCCAGCAGGTCTCGGGGGGATGGCACAGATACGCAGTATTTT. It translates to CASRSRGDGTDTQYF.

This clone was detected once. The V gene is TRBV18, the J gene TRBJ1-2; D call uncertain. Looked up from germline, CDR1 is KGHSH and CDR2 is LQKENI. The CDR3 spans 14 residues. The V end lost 3 bases, the J end lost 8 bases, and 16 bases lay between the germline ends. Here the CDR3 DNA reads TGTGCCAGCTCACCCGTCACCTCACTCCGGGGCTACACCTTC. Protein product: CASSPVTSLRGYTF.

This chain uses TRBV18 with TRBJ2-5; D gene uncertain. V gave up 3 bases and J gave up 2 bases, with 4 bases separating them. This CDR3 comprises 12 residues. CDR1 KGHSH and CDR2 LQKENI come from the germline V gene. In DNA form, the CDR3 reads TGTGCCAGCTCACCGCAGCAAGAGACCCAGTACTTC. Protein: CASSPQQETQYF.

The chain recombines TRBV7-2 with TRBJ2-3; 7 nucleotides line up with TRBD2. J was trimmed by 3 bases and V by 2 bases; bases with no gene match: 2. Germline-derived CDR1 and CDR2 are SGHTA and FQGNSA. The CDR3 has 14 amino acids. As DNA, the CDR3 is TGTGCCAGCAGCTTACTAGCGGTGACAGATACGCAGTATTTT. It encodes CASSLLAVTDTQYF.

This clone has only one observation. V gene TRBV18 combines with J gene TRBJ2-5; tentative D call: TRBD1 (6 bases). CDR3 length: 16 amino acids. Germline loops: CDR1 KGHSH, CDR2 LQKENI. Trimming took 2 bases from V and 5 from J, leaving 18 bases between them. DNA of the CDR3: TGTGCCAGCTCACCAATGCCAGGGGTTGCTGGGGAGACCCAGTACTTC. Its translation is CASSPMPGVAGETQYF.

The table lists this clone with a few counts. The chain has TRBV2 and TRBJ2-7, with D possibly being TRBD1 (5 bases). This CDR3 contains 14 residues. Trimming shortened V by 5 bases and J by 3 bases, and 14 bases separated the two germline ends. Germline V gene lookup returns CDR1 SNHLY and CDR2 FYNNEI. The CDR3 DNA reads as TGTGCCAGCAGTTTTCGACAGACACACTACGAGCAGTACTTC. The encoded protein is CASSFRQTHYEQYF. Filled out from reference TRBV2 and TRBJ2-7, the complete variable domain reads EPEVTQTPSHQVTQMGQEVILRCVPISNHLYFYWYRQILGQKVEFLVSFYNNEISEKSEIFDDQFSVERPDGSNFTLKIRSTKLEDSAMYFCASSFRQTHYEQYFGPGTRLTVT.

This clone turned up a few times. This chain links TRBV7-9 with TRBJ1-5, with a possible D match to TRBD1 (5 bases). The germline CDR1 and CDR2 sequences are SEHNR and FQNEAQ (reference sequence). The CDR3 is 17 amino acids. Trimming removed 1 base from V and 1 base from J, with 14 bases in between. CDR3 bases: TGTGCCAGCAGCTTAGTCACGGGTGCAGGGAGCAATCAGCCCCAGCATTTT. It is translated as CASSLVTGAGSNQPQHF.

This chain joins TRBV9 and TRBJ2-3; 8 bases match TRBD2. The CDR3 contains 16 residues. Germline lookup yields CDR1 SGDLS and CDR2 YYNGEE. The junction had 5 bases not matched to a gene; V was cut back by 0 bases and J by 2 bases. The DNA for the CDR3 is TGTGCCAGCAGCGTAGGCCCAGCGGGAGACACAGATACGCAGTATTTT. It specifies CASSVGPAGDTDTQYF.

The rearrangement uses TRBV6-1 and TRBJ1-1; no reliable D call. Between the trimmed V and J ends, which lost 8 bases and 1 base, there was a span of 17 bases. CDR1 MNHNS and CDR2 SASEGT come from the germline V gene. The CDR3 is 15 amino acids. CDR3 amino acids: CASRSAPEWNTEAFF. The CDR3 DNA reads as TGTGCCAGCCGAAGCGCGCCTGAGTGGAACACTGAAGCTTTCTTT.